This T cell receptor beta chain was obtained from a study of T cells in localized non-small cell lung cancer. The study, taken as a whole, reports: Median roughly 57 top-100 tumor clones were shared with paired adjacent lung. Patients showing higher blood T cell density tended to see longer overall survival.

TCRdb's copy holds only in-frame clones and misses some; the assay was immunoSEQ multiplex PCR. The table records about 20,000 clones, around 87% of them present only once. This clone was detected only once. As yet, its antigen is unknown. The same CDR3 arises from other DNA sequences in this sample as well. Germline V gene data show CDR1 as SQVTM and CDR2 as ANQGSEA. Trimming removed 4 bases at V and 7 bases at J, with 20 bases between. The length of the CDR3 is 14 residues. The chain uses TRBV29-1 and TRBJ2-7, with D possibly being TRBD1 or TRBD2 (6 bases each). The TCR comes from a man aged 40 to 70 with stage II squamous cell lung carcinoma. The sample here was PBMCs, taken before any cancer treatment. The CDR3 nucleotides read TGCAGCGTTGTCCCGGCGGGACACCTCTATGAGCAGTACTTC. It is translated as CSVVPAGHLYEQYF.